This T cell receptor (beta chain) derives from a study of blood T cells in healthy people across ages. General study results and limits: Diversity figures derived from one million T cells were judged to underestimate the true value.

The authors ran a second PCR of about 6 to 12 cycles using a sample-barcoded 5' primer and a J-beta primer mix. Sequencing yielded, for each sample, at least 3 million paired-end reads carrying CDR3. TCRdb redid the calling of the 5' RACE reads with MiXCR, one entry per CDR3 protein. The table shows roughly 700,000 distinct CDR3 sequences, with more than 40% occurring only once. Note on this clonotype: Its antigen is not known.

Per germline, CDR1 DFQATT and CDR2 SNEGSKA (reference sequence). This CDR3 has 13 amino acids. Each donor's blood draw was 7.5 to 10 milliliters of peripheral blood. There were at least 5.5 micrograms of total RNA extracted from every sample. The specimen was blood. This clonotype originated in a woman aged 60-75 years in good health. The chain employs TRBV20-1 and TRBJ2-5, with 10 bases fitting TRBD2. The DNA matches TRBJ2-7 better at its end, which makes the J call doubtful. The CDR3 nucleotides are TGCAGTGCTAACCGGCTAGCGGGAGACGAGCAGTACTTC. Protein: CSANRLAGDEQYF.